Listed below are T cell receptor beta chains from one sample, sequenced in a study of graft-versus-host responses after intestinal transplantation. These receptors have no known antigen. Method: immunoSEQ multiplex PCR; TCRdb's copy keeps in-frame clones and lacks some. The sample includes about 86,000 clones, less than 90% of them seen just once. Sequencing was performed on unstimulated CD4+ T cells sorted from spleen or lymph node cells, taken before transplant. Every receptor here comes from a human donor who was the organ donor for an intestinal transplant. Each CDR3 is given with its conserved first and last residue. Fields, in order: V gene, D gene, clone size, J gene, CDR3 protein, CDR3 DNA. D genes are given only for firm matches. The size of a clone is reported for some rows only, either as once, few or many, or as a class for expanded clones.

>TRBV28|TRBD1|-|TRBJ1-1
CASSSRLGQGTGSEAFF
TGTGCCAGCAGTTCCCGATTAGGACAGGGAACAGGTTCTGAAGCTTTCTTT
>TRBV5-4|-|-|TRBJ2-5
CASSLVAGAAQETQYF
TGTGCCAGCAGCTTGGTCGCAGGGGCGGCTCAAGAGACCCAGTACTTC
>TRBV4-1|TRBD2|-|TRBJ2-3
CASSQEAPTSGRLGADTQYF
TGCGCCAGCAGCCAGGAAGCCCCGACTAGCGGGAGATTGGGTGCGGATACGCAGTATTTT
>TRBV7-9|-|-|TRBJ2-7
CASSPSRFYEQYF
TGTGCCAGCAGCCCATCCAGATTCTACGAGCAGTACTTC
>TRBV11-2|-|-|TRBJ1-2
CASSLVGGGYTF
TGTGCCAGCAGCCTAGTCGGGGGTGGCTACACCTTC
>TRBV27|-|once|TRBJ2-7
CASSLAASEFYEQYF
TGTGCCAGCAGTTTGGCTGCTAGCGAATTTTACGAGCAGTACTTC
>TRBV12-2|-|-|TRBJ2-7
CASRAGHKTYEQYF
TGTGCAAGTCGGGCCGGACATAAAACCTACGAGCAGTACTTC
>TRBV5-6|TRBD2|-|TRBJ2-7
CASSQPLAGSSEEQYF
TGTGCCAGCAGCCAACCACTAGCGGGGTCCTCTGAAGAGCAGTACTTC
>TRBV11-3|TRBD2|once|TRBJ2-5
CASSLRSLAGGQETQYF
TGTGCCAGCAGCTTACGGAGCCTCGCGGGGGGGCAAGAGACCCAGTACTTC
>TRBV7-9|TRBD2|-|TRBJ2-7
CASSPLGGKDEQYF
TGTGCCAGCAGCCCACTCGGGGGGAAGGACGAGCAGTACTTC
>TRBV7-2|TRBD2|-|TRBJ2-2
CASSPGRARGELFF
TGTGCCAGCAGCCCAGGGAGGGCCCGCGGGGAGCTGTTTTTT
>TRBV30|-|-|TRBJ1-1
CAWSLANTEAFF
TGTGCCTGGAGTTTAGCGAACACTGAAGCTTTCTTT
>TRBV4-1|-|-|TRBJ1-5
CASSQASSNQPQHF
TGCGCCAGCAGCCAGGCTTCTAGCAATCAGCCCCAGCATTTT
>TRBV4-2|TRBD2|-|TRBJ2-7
CASSQEVRGVPYEQYF
TGTGCCAGCAGCCAAGAGGTACGGGGGGTCCCCTACGAGCAGTACTTC
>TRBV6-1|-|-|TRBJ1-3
CASSEIRGNTIYF
TGTGCCAGCAGTGAAATCAGGGGAAACACCATATATTTT
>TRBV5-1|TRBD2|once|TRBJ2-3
CASSWSLTAGVLDTQYF
TGCGCCAGCAGCTGGAGCCTTACGGCGGGAGTATTAGATACGCAGTATTTT
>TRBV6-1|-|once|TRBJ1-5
CASSEGALNQPQHF
TGTGCCAGCAGTGAGGGGGCGCTCAATCAGCCCCAGCATTTT
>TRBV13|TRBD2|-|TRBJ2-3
CASSLGGVRADTQYF
TGTGCCAGCAGCCTGGGGGGGGTCAGGGCAGATACGCAGTATTTT
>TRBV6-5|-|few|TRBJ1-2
CASSPAGGRRGYTF
TGTGCCAGCAGTCCCGCCGGGGGGCGGCGGGGCTACACCTTC
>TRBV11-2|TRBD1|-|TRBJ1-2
CASSYRQGGGYTF
TGTGCCAGCAGCTACCGACAGGGGGGTGGCTACACCTTC
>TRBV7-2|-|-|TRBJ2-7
CASSPSSVSSYEQYF
TGTGCCAGCAGCCCCAGTTCTGTCAGCTCCTACGAGCAGTACTTC
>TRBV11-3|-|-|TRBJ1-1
CASSLGGVPRAMNTEAFF
TGTGCCAGCAGCTTAGGGGGGGTACCACGGGCCATGAACACTGAAGCTTTCTTT
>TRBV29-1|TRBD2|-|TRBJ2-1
CSVAGRANDEQFF
TGCAGCGTCGCGGGGAGGGCCAACGATGAGCAGTTCTTC
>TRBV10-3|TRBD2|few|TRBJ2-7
CATRPIAGGQTYEQYF
TGTGCCACCCGACCAATAGCGGGAGGGCAGACCTACGAGCAGTACTTC
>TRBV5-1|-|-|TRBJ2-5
CASSLGQQETQYF
TGCGCCAGCAGCTTGGGGCAGCAAGAGACCCAGTACTTC
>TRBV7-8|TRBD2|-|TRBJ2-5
CASSFLAGGQETQYF
TGTGCCAGCAGCTTCCTAGCGGGAGGGCAGGAGACCCAGTACTTC
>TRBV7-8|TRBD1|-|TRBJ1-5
CASIQTGTGGNQPQHF
TGTGCCAGCATCCAAACCGGGACAGGGGGGAACCAGCCCCAGCATTTT
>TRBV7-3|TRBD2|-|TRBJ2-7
CASSLRGQGTSGPGYEQYF
TGTGCCAGCAGCTTAAGGGGTCAAGGGACTAGCGGGCCCGGCTACGAGCAGTACTTC
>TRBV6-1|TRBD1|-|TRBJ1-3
CASSAWDSSGNTIYF
TGTGCCAGCAGTGCCTGGGACAGCTCTGGAAACACCATATATTTT